These 30 T cell receptor beta chains share one sample of origin, sequenced in a study of regulatory and conventional T cells in RAG deficiency. Clones were sequenced by immunoSEQ multiplex PCR, and TCRdb holds only the in-frame ones, with some missing. The data hold some 30,000 clones, with 89% observed a single time. This sample also belongs to another study, concerning regulatory T cells. That publication notes: Primers: 52 TRBV forward and 13 TRBJ reverse.

What was sequenced was CD8+ T cells sorted from blood. These receptors originate from a human donor in good health.

The gene calls are TRBV27 and TRBJ1-1, with D unresolved. The length of the CDR3 is 13 residues. Germline CDR1 and CDR2: MNHEY and SMNVEV (reference sequence). Between the trimmed V and J ends, which lost 4 bases and 7 bases, there was a span of 13 bases. The CDR3 spells CASSSLRRDEAFF. The CDR3 nucleotides are TGTGCCAGCAGTTCGCTTAGACGGGATGAAGCTTTCTTT.

The rearrangement links TRBV9 to TRBJ2-1, with D unresolved. The germline V and J ends were trimmed by 1 base and 6 bases, with 11 bases remaining between them. Per germline, CDR1 SGDLS and CDR2 YYNGEE. CDR3 length equals 14 residues. As DNA, the CDR3 is TGTGCCAGCAGCGTACAGCCCGGGTTCAATGAGCAGTTCTTC. Protein product: CASSVQPGFNEQFF.

CDR3 DNA: TGCGCCAGCCTAGCGGGAGTCTACAATGAGCAGTTCTTC. Its protein product is CASLAGVYNEQFF. The chain combines TRBV10-2 with TRBJ2-1, with 10 bases matching TRBD2. After removal of 8 bases from V and 3 bases from J, the junction contained 1 base not matched to a gene. In germline, CDR1 is WSHSY, CDR2 SAAADI. The CDR3 contains 13 residues.

The table lists this clone with a few counts. V gene TRBV6-1 combines with J gene TRBJ2-1; 8 bases map to TRBD2. The ends lost 2 bases at V and 7 bases at J; junction bases unmatched: 7. This CDR3 spans 15 amino acids. Per the germline V gene, CDR1 is MNHNS and CDR2 is SASEGT. The CDR3 spells CASSESAGGGNEQFF. CDR3 DNA: TGTGCCAGCAGTGAATCCGCGGGGGGCGGTAATGAGCAGTTCTTC.

This clone was detected only a few times. The chain joins TRBV28 to TRBJ1-3, with D perhaps TRBD1 (5 bases). Germline assignment: CDR1 MDHEN and CDR2 SYDVKM. CDR3 length: 17 residues. Deletions cut 5 bases from V and 1 base from J, with 18 bases between. This CDR3 reads CASSRPLGVRSGNTIYF. The CDR3 bases are TGTGCCAGCAGTCGCCCGTTAGGGGTAAGATCTGGAAACACCATATATTTT.

V usage is TRBV27 and J usage is TRBJ2-7; 11 bases align to TRBD2. The CDR3 has 14 residues. V shed 4 bases and J 4 bases; nucleotides not matched to a gene: 3. Per the germline V gene, CDR1 is MNHEY and CDR2 is SMNVEV (reference sequence). This CDR3 reads CASSSSGGTYEQYF. The CDR3, as DNA: TGTGCCAGCAGTTCTAGCGGGGGGACGTACGAGCAGTACTTC.

The V call is TRBV30, the J call TRBJ1-5, with a tentative D call TRBD1 (5 bases). The CDR3 contains 14 residues. V dropped 2 bases and J dropped 3 bases, with 11 bases sitting between them. CDR1 GTSNPN and CDR2 SVGIG come from the germline V gene (reference sequence). CDR3: CAWSWGDINQPQHF. CDR3 nucleotides: TGTGCCTGGAGTTGGGGGGATATCAATCAGCCCCAGCATTTT.

This clone was detected once. The rearrangement uses TRBV2 and TRBJ2-2, with unresolved D. V was pared by 8 bases and J by 0 bases, with 28 bases between. Germline-derived CDR1 and CDR2 are SNHLY and FYNNEI. The CDR3 spans 20 residues. CDR3 coding DNA: TGTGCCAGCTTGGTATCGGTGGAAGGGCACCTTGCCCCGAACACCGGGGAGCTGTTTTTT. Residues: CASLVSVEGHLAPNTGELFF. The complete variable domain, with remaining parts taken from reference TRBV2 and TRBJ2-2, reads EPEVTQTPSHQVTQMGQEVILRCVPISNHLYFYWYRQILGQKVEFLVSFYNNEISEKSEIFDDQFSVERPDGSNFTLKIRSTKLEDSAMYFCASLVSVEGHLAPNTGELFFGEGSRLTVL.

This chain uses TRBV19 with TRBJ1-1; weak D call: TRBD1 (5 bases). Trimming pared 5 bases from V and 3 bases from J, leaving 16 bases between. The germline V gene encodes CDR1 LNHDA and CDR2 SQIVND (reference sequence). The CDR3 covers 15 residues. CDR3 bases: TGTGCCAGTAGTGACTGGCGGGGGGGACACACTGAAGCTTTCTTT. This translates into CASSDWRGGHTEAFF.

The chain recombines TRBV7-9 with TRBJ2-3; D gene unclear. V was shortened by 3 bases and J by 2 bases, with 0 bases between the two germline ends. The CDR3 loop spans 11 amino acids. Germline V CDR1 and CDR2: SEHNR, FQNEAQ (reference sequence). As DNA, the CDR3 is TGTGCCAGCAGCTTCACAGATACGCAGTATTTT. This gives the protein CASSFTDTQYF. Full variable domain (outside the CDR3, taken from reference TRBV7-9 and TRBJ2-3): DTGVSQNPRHKITKRGQNVTFRCDPISEHNRLYWYRQTLGQGPEFLTYFQNEAQLEKSRLLSDRFSAERPKGSFSTLEIQRTEQGDSAMYLCASSFTDTQYFGPGTRLTVL.

This chain connects TRBV7-9 to TRBJ1-1; TRBD1 is a possible D gene (5 bases). This CDR3 is 14 amino acids long. CDR1 is SEHNR and CDR2 is FQNEAQ in the germline V gene (reference sequence). Trimming took off 1 base at V and 1 base at J, with 7 bases between the two ends. The CDR3 DNA follows: TGTGCCAGCAGCTTAGGCCAGGGGAACACTGAAGCTTTCTTT. Amino acid sequence: CASSLGQGNTEAFF.

J is TRBJ2-2 and V is TRBV19; TRBD1 matches 8 bases. The junction had 2 bases not matched to a gene; V was cut back by 5 bases and J by 3 bases. Germline V gives CDR1 LNHDA, CDR2 SQIVND (reference sequence). The CDR3 length is 14 residues. CDR3 in DNA: TGTGCCAGTAGTGCAGGGGGCGACACCGGGGAGCTGTTTTTT. Translated: CASSAGGDTGELFF.

This clone was observed once. V usage is TRBV5-6 and J usage is TRBJ1-6, with D hard to call. This CDR3 region has 13 residues. V was shortened by 2 bases and J by 10 bases, with 10 bases between the two germline ends. The germline V gene has CDR1 SGHDT and CDR2 YYEEEE. The CDR3 loop is CASSFPSGSPLHF. CDR3 DNA: TGTGCCAGCAGCTTTCCCTCGGGATCACCCCTCCACTTT.

V and J are TRBV5-1 and TRBJ1-6; no reliable D call. V dropped 4 bases and J dropped 4 bases, with 9 bases sitting between them. CDR1 SGHRS and CDR2 YFSETQ come from the germline V gene. The CDR3 spans 14 residues. The CDR3 loop reads CASSMEGYNSPLHF. The CDR3 bases are TGCGCCAGCAGCATGGAAGGGTATAATTCACCCCTCCACTTT.

This chain connects TRBV29-1 to TRBJ2-7, with 10 bases identical to TRBD1. This CDR3 comprises 14 residues. Germline-derived CDR1 and CDR2 are SQVTM and ANQGSEA. The V segment lost 4 bases and the J segment 1 base; nucleotides outside the gene matches: 4. CDR3 region: CSVGRDRGSYEQYF. Written as DNA, the CDR3 is TGCAGCGTTGGTCGGGACAGGGGATCCTACGAGCAGTACTTC.

The rearrangement uses TRBV27 and TRBJ1-5, with a weak D call TRBD1 (5 bases). The V and J ends lost 2 bases and 1 base respectively, with 9 bases between them. CDR1 and CDR2 from the germline V gene are MNHEY and SMNVEV (reference sequence). The CDR3 has 15 residues. Written as DNA, the CDR3 is TGTGCCAGCAGTTTAAGGGGACTGAGCAATCAGCCCCAGCATTTT. The encoded protein is CASSLRGLSNQPQHF.

This chain joins TRBV9 and TRBJ2-1, with 8 nucleotides matching TRBD2. The germline gives CDR1 SGDLS, CDR2 YYNGEE. CDR3 length equals 17 residues. The trim removed 4 bases at V and 6 bases at J, leaving 15 bases unmatched. CDR3 amino acids: CASSTPISGTPSNEQFF. Here the CDR3 DNA reads TGTGCCAGCAGCACCCCTATTAGCGGGACCCCCTCCAATGAGCAGTTCTTC. Variable domain in full (rest from reference TRBV9 and TRBJ2-1): DSGVTQTPKHLITATGQRVTLRCSPRSGDLSVYWYQQSLDQGLQFLIQYYNGEERAKGNILERFSAQQFPDLHSELNLSSLELGDSALYFCASSTPISGTPSNEQFFGPGTRLTVL.

The rearrangement uses TRBV28 and TRBJ2-7, with D possibly being TRBD2 (5 bases). The CDR3 length is 15 residues. Germline V gives CDR1 MDHEN, CDR2 SYDVKM. Deletions cut 2 bases from V and 1 base from J, with 12 bases between. The CDR3 is CASSLRGGVSYEQYF. The CDR3 bases are TGTGCCAGCAGTTTACGGGGTGGGGTTTCCTACGAGCAGTACTTC.

The chain links TRBV5-4 to TRBJ2-2; TRBD2 might be the D (6 bases). Germline values: CDR1 SGHNT, CDR2 YYREEE (reference sequence). Between the trimmed V and J ends, which lost 4 bases and 7 bases, there was a span of 20 bases. The CDR3 runs to 16 residues. CDR3 bases: TGTGCCAGCAGCCTGTTAGTGGGAGGAACGTTCGGGGAGCTGTTTTTT. Translated: CASSLLVGGTFGELFF.

The V gene is TRBV7-3, the J gene TRBJ1-1, with D possibly TRBD1 on 5 matching bases. This CDR3 has 12 amino acids. V lost 8 bases and J 1 base, leaving 8 bases between the germline ends. The germline gives CDR1 SGHTA, CDR2 FQGTGA. CDR3 sequence: CASGTGNTEAFF. The CDR3, as DNA: TGTGCCAGCGGGACGGGGAACACTGAAGCTTTCTTT.

The chain couples TRBV6-1 to TRBJ2-7, with TRBD1 matching 11 bases. The V segment lost 2 bases and the J segment 4 bases; nucleotides outside the gene matches: 4. Germline V CDR1 and CDR2: MNHNS, SASEGT. The CDR3 sequence is 15 residues long. The DNA of the CDR3 is TGTGCCAGCAGTGAAATAGGACAGGGGGCGTACGAGCAGTACTTC. This gives the protein CASSEIGQGAYEQYF.

The chain employs TRBV5-4 and TRBJ2-3; possibly TRBD1 for D (6 bases). Trimming took off 2 bases at V and 6 bases at J, with 10 bases between the two ends. This CDR3 region has 13 residues. CDR1 and CDR2 from the germline V gene are SGHNT and YYREEE (reference sequence). CDR3 coding DNA: TGTGCCAGCAGCTTCCTCCAGGGGGATACGCAGTATTTT. Translating it yields CASSFLQGDTQYF.

J is TRBJ2-5 and V is TRBV15; the D gene is possibly TRBD2 (5 bases). Germline lookup yields CDR1 LNHNV and CDR2 YYDKDF (reference sequence). CDR3 length: 15 amino acids. Trimming pared 0 bases from V and 4 bases from J, leaving 12 bases between. CDR3: CATSRDRGPGETQYF. CDR3 in DNA: TGTGCCACCAGCAGAGATAGAGGGCCCGGAGAGACCCAGTACTTC.

The chain carries TRBV7-3 and TRBJ1-1, with D hard to call. Trimming cost V 1 base and J 6 bases, with 18 bases left between them. CDR1 is SGHTA and CDR2 is FQGTGA in the germline V gene. The CDR3 has 16 residues. The CDR3 region has the DNA TGTGCCAGCAGCTTAAATTTAAAGTCCCGGCATGCTGAAGCTTTCTTT. Encoded protein: CASSLNLKSRHAEAFF.

V is TRBV6-1 and J is TRBJ1-2; the D is unclear. The CDR3 is made up of 15 amino acids. CDR1 and CDR2 from the germline V gene are MNHNS and SASEGT. V lost 8 bases and J lost 0, with 16 bases in between. This CDR3 reads CASSKGTVPNYGYTF. CDR3 coding DNA: TGTGCCAGCTCGAAGGGAACAGTCCCTAACTATGGCTACACCTTC.

The gene calls are TRBV6-1 and TRBJ2-7; 9 nucleotides line up with TRBD2. The CDR3 loop spans 15 amino acids. V was pared by 3 bases and J by 6 bases, with 9 bases of the junction left unmatched. From germline, CDR1 is MNHNS and CDR2 SASEGT. Written as DNA, the CDR3 is TGTGCCAGCAGTGATTTTAGCGGGGGAGATTTCGAGCAGTACTTC. Protein: CASSDFSGGDFEQYF.

The chain carries TRBV7-9 and TRBJ1-1, with a tentative D call TRBD1 (6 bases). The V gene lost 3 bases and the J gene lost 4 bases, with 12 bases spanning the gap. CDR1 SEHNR and CDR2 FQNEAQ come from the germline V gene (reference sequence). This CDR3 has 14 residues. Written as DNA, the CDR3 is TGTGCCAGCAGCTTGAGGGACACTCTCACTGAAGCTTTCTTT. Its protein is CASSLRDTLTEAFF.

The genes are TRBV5-1 and TRBJ2-7; TRBD1 matches 7 bases. There are 15 residues in the CDR3. Germline V CDR1 and CDR2: SGHRS, YFSETQ. The V gene end was trimmed by 0 bases and the J gene end by 5 bases; junction bases not matched to a gene: 8. CDR3 amino acids: CASSLAGTEYDEQYF. CDR3 bases: TGCGCCAGCAGCTTGGCGGGGACAGAATACGACGAGCAGTACTTC.

The rearrangement uses TRBV5-1 and TRBJ2-5; tentative D call: TRBD2 (5 bases). V shed 0 bases and J shed 4 bases, with 13 bases lying between them. Germline V CDR1 and CDR2: SGHRS, YFSETQ. This CDR3 has 15 amino acids. CDR3 sequence reads: CASSLEFTGSETQYF. For the CDR3, the DNA is TGCGCCAGCAGCTTGGAATTCACGGGGTCAGAGACCCAGTACTTC.

The chain recombines TRBV7-3 with TRBJ1-6, with 9 nucleotides matching TRBD1. The CDR3 runs to 15 residues. CDR1 and CDR2 from the germline V gene are SGHTA and FQGTGA. V was pared by 5 bases and J by 7 bases, with 6 bases of the junction left unmatched. The CDR3 is CASSRDRASNSPLHF. In DNA, the CDR3 is TGTGCCAGCAGCCGGGACAGGGCTTCAAATTCACCCCTCCACTTT.